This TCR beta chain was captured in a study of blood T cells in healthy people across ages. Only one count was recorded for this clonotype. Germline CDR1 reads SEHNR; CDR2 reads FQNEAQ (reference sequence). V was shortened by 5 bases and J by 2 bases, with 14 bases between the two germline ends. This CDR3 has 15 residues. A sample-barcoded 5' primer and a J-beta primer mix were used in a second PCR of roughly 6 to 11 cycles. The template-switch adaptor, which had 12 random nucleotides, put a tag on each cDNA molecule. Each sample yielded at least 3 million CDR3-containing paired-end reads. MiXCR was run by TCRdb on the 5' RACE reads, yielding one entry per CDR3 protein. Seen here are around 780,000 distinct CDR3 sequences, roughly 50% observed once, and the top ten hold roughly 26%. Extractions gave at least 5 micrograms of total RNA per sample.

The TCR comes from a man between 40 and 49 years old in good health. V usage is TRBV7-9 and J usage is TRBJ2-3; perhaps TRBD2 as D (6 bases). The sample taken for sequencing was blood. CDR3 coding DNA: TGTGCCAGCAGCATTAGCGGAGGATACACAGATACGCAGTATTTT. It encodes CASSISGGYTDTQYF.